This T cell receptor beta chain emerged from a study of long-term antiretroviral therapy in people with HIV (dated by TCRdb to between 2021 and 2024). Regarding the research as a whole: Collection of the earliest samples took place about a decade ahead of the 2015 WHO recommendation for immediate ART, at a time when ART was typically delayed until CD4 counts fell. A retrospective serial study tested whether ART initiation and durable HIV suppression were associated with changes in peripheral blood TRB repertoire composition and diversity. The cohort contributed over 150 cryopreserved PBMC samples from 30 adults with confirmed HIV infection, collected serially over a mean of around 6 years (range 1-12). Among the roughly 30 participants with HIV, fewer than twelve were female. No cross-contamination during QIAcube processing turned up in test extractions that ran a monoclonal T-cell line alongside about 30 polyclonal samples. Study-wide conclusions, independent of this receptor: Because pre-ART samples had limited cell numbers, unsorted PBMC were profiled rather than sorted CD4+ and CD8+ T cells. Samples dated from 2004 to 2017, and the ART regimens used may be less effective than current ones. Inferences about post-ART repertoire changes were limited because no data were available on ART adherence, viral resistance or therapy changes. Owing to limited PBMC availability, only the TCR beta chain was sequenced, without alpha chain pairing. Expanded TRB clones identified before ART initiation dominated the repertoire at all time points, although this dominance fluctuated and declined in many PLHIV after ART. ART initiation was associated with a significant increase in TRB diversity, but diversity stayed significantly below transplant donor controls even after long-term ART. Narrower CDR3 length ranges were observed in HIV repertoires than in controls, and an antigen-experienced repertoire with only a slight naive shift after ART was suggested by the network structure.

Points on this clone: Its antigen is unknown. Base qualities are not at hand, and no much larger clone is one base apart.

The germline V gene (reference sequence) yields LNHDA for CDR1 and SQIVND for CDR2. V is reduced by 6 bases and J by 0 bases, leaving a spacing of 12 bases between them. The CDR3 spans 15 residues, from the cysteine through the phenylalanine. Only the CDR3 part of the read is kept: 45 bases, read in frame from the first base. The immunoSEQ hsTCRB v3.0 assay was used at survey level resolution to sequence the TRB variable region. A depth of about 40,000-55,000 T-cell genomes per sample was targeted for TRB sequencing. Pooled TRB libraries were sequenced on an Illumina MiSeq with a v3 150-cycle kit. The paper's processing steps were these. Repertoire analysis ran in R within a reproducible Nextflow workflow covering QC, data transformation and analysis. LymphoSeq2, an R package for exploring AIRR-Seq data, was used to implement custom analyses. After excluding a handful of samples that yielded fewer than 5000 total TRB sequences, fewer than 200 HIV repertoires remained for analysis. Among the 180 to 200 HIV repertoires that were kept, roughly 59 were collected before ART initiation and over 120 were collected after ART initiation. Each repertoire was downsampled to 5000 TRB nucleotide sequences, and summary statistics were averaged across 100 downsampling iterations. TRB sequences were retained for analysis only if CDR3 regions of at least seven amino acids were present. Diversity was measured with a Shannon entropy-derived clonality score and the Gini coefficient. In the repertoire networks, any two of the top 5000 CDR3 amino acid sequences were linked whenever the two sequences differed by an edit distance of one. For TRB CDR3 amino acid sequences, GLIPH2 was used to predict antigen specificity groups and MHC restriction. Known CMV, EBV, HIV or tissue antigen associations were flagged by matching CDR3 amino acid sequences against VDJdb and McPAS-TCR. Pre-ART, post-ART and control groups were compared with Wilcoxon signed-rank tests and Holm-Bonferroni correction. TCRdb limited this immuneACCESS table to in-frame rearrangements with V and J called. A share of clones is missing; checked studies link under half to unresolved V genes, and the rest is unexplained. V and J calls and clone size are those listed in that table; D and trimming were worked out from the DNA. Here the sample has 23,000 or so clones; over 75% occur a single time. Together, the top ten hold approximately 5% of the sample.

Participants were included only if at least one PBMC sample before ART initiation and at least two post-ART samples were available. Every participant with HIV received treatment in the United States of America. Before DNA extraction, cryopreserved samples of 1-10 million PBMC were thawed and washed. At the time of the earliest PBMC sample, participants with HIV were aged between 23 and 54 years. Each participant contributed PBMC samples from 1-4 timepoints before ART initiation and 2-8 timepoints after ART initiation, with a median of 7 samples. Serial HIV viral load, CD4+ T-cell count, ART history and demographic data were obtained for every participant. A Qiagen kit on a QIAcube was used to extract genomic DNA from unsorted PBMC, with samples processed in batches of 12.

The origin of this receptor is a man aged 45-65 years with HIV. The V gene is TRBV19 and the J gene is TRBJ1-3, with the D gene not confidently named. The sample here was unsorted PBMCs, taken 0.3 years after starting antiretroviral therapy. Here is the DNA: TGTGCCAGTAGCAAAGACCGAAGCTCTGGAAACACCATATATTTT. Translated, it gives CASSKDRSSGNTIYF.